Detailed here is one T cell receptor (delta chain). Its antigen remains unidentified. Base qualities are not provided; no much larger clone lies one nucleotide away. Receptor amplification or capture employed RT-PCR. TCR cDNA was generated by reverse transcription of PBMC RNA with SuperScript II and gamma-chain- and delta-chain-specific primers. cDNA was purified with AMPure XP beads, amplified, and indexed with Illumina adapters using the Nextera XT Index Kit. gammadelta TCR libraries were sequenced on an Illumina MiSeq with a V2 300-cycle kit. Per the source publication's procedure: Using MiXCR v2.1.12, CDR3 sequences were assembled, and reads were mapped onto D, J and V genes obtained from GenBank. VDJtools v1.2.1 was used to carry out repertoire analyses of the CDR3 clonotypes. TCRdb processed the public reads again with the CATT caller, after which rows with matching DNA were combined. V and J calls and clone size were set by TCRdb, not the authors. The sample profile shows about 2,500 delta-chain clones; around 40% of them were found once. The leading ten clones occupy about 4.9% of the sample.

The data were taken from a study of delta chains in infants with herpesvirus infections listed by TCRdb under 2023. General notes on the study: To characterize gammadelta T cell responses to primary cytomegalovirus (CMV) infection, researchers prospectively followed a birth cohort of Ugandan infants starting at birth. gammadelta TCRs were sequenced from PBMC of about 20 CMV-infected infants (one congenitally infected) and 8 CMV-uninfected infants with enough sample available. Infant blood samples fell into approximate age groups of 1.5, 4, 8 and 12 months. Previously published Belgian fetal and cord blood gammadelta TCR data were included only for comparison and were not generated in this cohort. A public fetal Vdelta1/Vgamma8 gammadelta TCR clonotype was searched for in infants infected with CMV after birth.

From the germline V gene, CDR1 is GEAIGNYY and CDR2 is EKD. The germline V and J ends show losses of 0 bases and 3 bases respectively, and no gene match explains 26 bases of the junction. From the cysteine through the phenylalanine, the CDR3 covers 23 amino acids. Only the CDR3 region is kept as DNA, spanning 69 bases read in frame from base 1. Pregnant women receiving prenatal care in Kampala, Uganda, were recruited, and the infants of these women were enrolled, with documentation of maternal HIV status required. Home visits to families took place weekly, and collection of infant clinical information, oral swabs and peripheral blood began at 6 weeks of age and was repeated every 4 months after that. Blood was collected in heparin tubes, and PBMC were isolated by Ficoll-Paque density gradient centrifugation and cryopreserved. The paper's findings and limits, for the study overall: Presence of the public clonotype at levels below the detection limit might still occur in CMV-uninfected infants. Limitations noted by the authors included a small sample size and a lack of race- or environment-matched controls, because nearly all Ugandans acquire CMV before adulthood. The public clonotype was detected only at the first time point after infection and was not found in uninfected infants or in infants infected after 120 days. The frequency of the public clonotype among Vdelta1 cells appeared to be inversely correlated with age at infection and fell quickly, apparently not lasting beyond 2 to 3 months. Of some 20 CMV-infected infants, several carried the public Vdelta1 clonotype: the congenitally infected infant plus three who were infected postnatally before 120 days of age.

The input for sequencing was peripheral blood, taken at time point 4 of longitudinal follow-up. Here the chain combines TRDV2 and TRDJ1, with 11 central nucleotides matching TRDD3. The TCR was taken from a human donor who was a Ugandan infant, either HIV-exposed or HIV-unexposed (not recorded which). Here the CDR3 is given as CACDTLGLYLTGGYKGSADKLIF. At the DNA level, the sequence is TGTGCCTGTGACACCCTAGGCCTGTACCTCACTGGGGGATATAAGGGAAGCGCCGATAAACTCATCTTT.